This record concerns one T cell receptor (beta chain) sequence. Its antigen is unknown. This record comes from a study of shared clonotypes between healthy human individuals. The CDR3 extends over 15 amino acids. Trimming removed 5 bases at V and 2 bases at J, with 12 bases between. Germline CDR1 MNHEY, CDR2 SMNVEV (reference sequence). Naivety among CD8 cells was defined by CD45RO negativity and positive CCR7 selection, thereby excluding terminally differentiated effector memory CD45RA+ cells. The data were produced by immunoSEQ multiplex PCR, yet TCRdb's version contains in-frame clones alone and is incomplete. The repertoire holds around 600,000 clones, with roughly 95% as singletons. Regarding the study as a whole: The generation probabilities recorded for non-shared clonotypes fell below those of clonotypes shared by all four donors.

The sample comprised naive CD8+ T cells sorted from blood. The TCR originated in a woman aged 25 to 39 in good health. This chain links TRBV27 with TRBJ2-2, with unresolved D. The CDR3 sequence: CASSQTQINTGELFF. DNA for the CDR3: TGTGCCAGCAGTCAAACCCAGATTAACACCGGGGAGCTGTTTTTT.